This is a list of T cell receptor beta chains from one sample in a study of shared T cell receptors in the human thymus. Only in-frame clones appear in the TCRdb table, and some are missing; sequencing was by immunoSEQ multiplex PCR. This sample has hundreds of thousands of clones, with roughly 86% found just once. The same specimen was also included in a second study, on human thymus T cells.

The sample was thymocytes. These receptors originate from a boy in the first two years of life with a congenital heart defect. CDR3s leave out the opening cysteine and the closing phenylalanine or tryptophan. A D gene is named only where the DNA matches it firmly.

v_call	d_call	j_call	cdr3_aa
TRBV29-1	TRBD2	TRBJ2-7	SVESASGSKAYEQY
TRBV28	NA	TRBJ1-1	ASTGLLHTEAF
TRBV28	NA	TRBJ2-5	ASGSSPQETQY
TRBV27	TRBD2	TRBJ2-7	ASTNGGLAGVHEQY
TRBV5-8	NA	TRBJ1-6	ASSFGGLLNSPLH
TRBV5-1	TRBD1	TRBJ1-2	ASSPRDRDSGYT
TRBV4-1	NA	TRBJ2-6	ASSQGARNRWVSSGANVLT
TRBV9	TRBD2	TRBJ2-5	ASSVGPGGPPWETQY
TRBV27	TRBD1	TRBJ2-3	ASSHRGCSTDTQY
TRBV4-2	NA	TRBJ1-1	ASSPKTEGVSVGLNTEAF
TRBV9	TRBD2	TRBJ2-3	ASSLLGLAGGPVVDTQY
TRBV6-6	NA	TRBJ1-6	ASSFLPSTGPLH
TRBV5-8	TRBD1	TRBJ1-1	ASNLKGTGRIYTEAF
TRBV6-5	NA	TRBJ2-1	ASSYGADSYNEQF
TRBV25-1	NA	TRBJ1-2	ASSDRISRNYGYT
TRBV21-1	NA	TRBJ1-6	ASPSRLYNSPLH
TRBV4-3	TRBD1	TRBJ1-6	ASSQDRETGDSPLH
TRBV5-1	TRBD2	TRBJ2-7	ASSSERLAGSSYEQY
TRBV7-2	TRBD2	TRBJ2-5	ASSLGLAGPRTQY
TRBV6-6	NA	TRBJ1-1	ASSPPGTSPNTEAF
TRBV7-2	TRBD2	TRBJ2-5	ASSLEGTSGRIRETQY
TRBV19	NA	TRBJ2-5	ASSLLGVQETQY
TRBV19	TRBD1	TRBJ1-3	ASSIPRTGSSGNTIY
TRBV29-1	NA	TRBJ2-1	SVGVLYNEQF
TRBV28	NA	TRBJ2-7	ASRQYYEQY
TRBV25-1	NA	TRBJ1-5	ASSDKGGRQPQH
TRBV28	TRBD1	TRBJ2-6	ASSLGCDRVTGGANVLT
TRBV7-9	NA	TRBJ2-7	ASSLVSGRGFEDEQY
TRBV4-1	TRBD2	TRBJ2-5	ASSQEGLIQETQY
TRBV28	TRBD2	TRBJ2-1	ASSFALAGGSSYNEQF
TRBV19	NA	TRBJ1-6	ASRLRHNSPLP
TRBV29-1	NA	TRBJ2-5	SVALSAAQY
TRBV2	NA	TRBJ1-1	ASKRGNTEAF
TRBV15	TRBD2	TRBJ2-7	ATSNPTASGRYEQY
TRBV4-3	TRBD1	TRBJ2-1	ASSHTFDRGQVNEQF
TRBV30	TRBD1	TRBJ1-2	AWSVRDRRRYT
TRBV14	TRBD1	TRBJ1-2	ASSPPGQSYYGYT
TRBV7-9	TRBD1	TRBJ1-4	ASSLMDLKGGKLF
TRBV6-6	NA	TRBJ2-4	ASRTNRIAKNIQY
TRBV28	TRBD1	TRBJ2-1	ASRSRGPSYNEQF
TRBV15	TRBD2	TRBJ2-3	ATSTGGTASQY
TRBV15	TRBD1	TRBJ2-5	ATSILTHHRGLLETQY
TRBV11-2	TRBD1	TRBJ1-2	ASSPRDSGGYT
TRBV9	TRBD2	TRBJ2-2	ASSARLAVTGELF
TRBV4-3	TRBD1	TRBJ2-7	ASSQAVRRTGSDEQY
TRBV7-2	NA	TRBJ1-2	ASSSSVPRPSVGYGYT
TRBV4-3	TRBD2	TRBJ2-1	ASSQDRTSLGYNEQF
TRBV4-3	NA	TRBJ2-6	ASSQDHGRYNSGANVLT
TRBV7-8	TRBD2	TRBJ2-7	ASSTLGRGSYEQY
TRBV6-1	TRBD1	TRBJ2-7	ASSLGTGTYEQY
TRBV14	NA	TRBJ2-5	ASSQAGNQETQY
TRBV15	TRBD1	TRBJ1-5	ATSINAGTGNSNQPQH
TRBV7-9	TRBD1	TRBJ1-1	ASSLATGGNTEAF
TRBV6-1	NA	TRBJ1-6	ASNPQGRDSPLH
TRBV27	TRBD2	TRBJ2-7	ASSAPSGGRYEQY
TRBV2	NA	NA	ASRARVSYEQY
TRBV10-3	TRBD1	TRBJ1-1	AISAKSGRQQGAQSDTEAF
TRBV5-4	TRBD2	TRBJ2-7	ASSRFEASGRVHEQY
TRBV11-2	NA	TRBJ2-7	ASSLTPSYEQY